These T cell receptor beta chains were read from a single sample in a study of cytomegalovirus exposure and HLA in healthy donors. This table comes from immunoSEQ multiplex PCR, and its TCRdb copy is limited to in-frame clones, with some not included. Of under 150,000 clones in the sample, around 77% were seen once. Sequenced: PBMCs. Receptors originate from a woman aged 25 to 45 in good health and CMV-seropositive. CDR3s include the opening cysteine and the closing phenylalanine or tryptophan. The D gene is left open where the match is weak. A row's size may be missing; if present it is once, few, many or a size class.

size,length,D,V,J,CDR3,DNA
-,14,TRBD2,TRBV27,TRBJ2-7,CASSLSGSSYEQYF,TGTGCCAGCAGTTTGAGCGGGAGCTCCTACGAGCAGTACTTC
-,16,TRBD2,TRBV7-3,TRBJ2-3,CASSPQSGGVTDTQYF,TGTGCCAGCAGCCCACAGAGCGGGGGGGTCACAGATACGCAGTATTTT
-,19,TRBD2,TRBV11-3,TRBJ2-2,CASSLGASGRAADTGELFF,TGTGCCAGCAGCTTAGGTGCTAGCGGGAGGGCCGCTGACACCGGGGAGCTGTTTTTT
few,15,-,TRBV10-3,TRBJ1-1,CAIREVIGGKTEAFF,TGTGCCATCAGAGAGGTAATAGGCGGCAAAACTGAAGCTTTCTTT
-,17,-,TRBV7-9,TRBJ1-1,CSSSLRGGVGLSTEAFF,TGTTCCAGCAGCTTACGGGGGGGCGTAGGCTTGAGCACTGAAGCTTTCTTT
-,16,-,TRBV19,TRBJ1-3,CATAAGTKVAGNTIYF,TGTGCCACGGCTGCCGGGACAAAAGTGGCTGGAAACACCATATATTTT
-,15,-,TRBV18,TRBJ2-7,CASSLVDSDSYEQYF,TGTGCCAGCTCTCTCGTGGACAGTGATTCCTACGAGCAGTACTTC
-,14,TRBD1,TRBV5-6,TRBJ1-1,CASSLGGGNTEAFF,TGTGCCAGCAGCTTGGGAGGGGGCAACACTGAAGCTTTCTTT
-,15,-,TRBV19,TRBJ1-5,CASSRTAYSNQPQHF,TGTGCCAGTAGTAGGACAGCTTATAGCAATCAGCCCCAGCATTTT
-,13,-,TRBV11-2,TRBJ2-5,CASTPRREQTQYF,TGTGCCAGCACCCCCCGGCGGGAACAGACCCAGTACTTC
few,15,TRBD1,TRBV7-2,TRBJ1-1,CASSLVQGVHTEAFF,TGTGCCAGCAGCTTAGTCCAGGGGGTCCACACTGAAGCTTTCTTT
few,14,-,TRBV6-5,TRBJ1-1,CASSYGQGNTEAFF,TGTGCCAGCAGTTACGGGCAGGGGAACACTGAAGCTTTCTTT
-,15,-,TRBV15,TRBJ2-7,CATSRDQGSSYEQYF,TGTGCCACCAGCAGAGATCAGGGGAGCTCCTACGAGCAGTACTTC
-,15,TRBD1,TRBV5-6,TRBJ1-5,CASSRTGGGNQPQHF,TGTGCCAGCAGCAGGACAGGAGGGGGCAATCAGCCCCAGCATTTT
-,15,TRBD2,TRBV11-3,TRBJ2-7,CASSLARGSPYEQYF,TGTGCCAGCAGCTTAGCGCGGGGGTCCCCCTACGAGCAGTACTTC
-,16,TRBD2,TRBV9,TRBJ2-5,CASSVTSGTTQETQYF,TGTGCCAGCAGCGTAACTAGCGGGACTACTCAAGAGACCCAGTACTTC
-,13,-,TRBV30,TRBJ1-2,CAWSVLGGYGYTF,TGTGCCTGGAGTGTACTAGGGGGCTATGGCTACACCTTC
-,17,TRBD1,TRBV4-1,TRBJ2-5,CASSQAMGTGILETQYF,TGCGCCAGCAGCCAAGCAATGGGGACAGGGATTTTAGAGACCCAGTACTTC
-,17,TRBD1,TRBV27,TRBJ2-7,CASSLQYQGDSSYEQYF,TGTGCCAGCAGTTTACAATATCAGGGGGACAGCTCCTACGAGCAGTACTTC
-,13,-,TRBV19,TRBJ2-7,CASSIDRDYEQYF,TGTGCCAGTAGTATAGATCGGGACTACGAGCAGTACTTC
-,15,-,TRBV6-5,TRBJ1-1,CASRPTRDRGTEAFF,TGTGCCAGCAGGCCCACAAGGGATCGAGGGACTGAAGCTTTCTTT
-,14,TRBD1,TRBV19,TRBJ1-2,CASSMDRWAYGYTF,TGTGCCAGTAGTATGGACAGGTGGGCCTATGGCTACACCTTC
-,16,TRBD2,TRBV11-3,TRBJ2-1,CASSLGAGVGHNEQFF,TGTGCCAGCAGCTTAGGAGCGGGAGTGGGCCACAATGAGCAGTTCTTC
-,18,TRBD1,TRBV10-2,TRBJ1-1,CASSEGRGHNGVDTEAFF,TGCGCCAGCAGTGAGGGTAGGGGGCACAACGGTGTAGACACTGAAGCTTTCTTT
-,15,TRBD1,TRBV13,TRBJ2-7,CASSRSGTGYAEQYF,TGTGCCAGCAGTCGATCCGGGACAGGGTATGCCGAGCAGTACTTC
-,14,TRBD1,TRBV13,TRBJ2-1,CASSTGQGIGEQFF,TGTGCCAGCAGCACGGGACAGGGCATCGGTGAGCAGTTCTTC
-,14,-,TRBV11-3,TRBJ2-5,CASSLPRTQETQYF,TGTGCCAGCAGCTTACCGAGGACACAAGAGACCCAGTACTTC
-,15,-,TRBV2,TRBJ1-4,CASSGGQTTNEKLFF,TGTGCCAGCAGCGGCGGACAGACGACTAATGAAAAACTGTTTTTT
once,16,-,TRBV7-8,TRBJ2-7,CASSLADGRGHYEQYF,TGTGCCAGCAGCTTAGCAGACGGGCGTGGACACTACGAGCAGTACTTC
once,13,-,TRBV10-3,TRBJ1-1,CAIRDSSNTEAFF,TGTGCCATCAGAGACAGCTCGAACACTGAAGCTTTCTTT
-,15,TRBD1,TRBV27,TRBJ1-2,CASSFSDRGNYGYTF,TGTGCCAGCAGTTTTTCAGACAGGGGTAACTATGGCTACACCTTC
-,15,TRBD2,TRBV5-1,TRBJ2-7,CASSLVAGERHEQYF,TGCGCCAGCAGCTTGGTAGCGGGGGAAAGGCACGAGCAGTACTTC
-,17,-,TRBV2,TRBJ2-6,CASTKHHVSSGANVLTF,TGTGCCAGCACCAAACATCATGTAAGCTCTGGGGCCAACGTCCTGACTTTC
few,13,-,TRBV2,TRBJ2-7,CASRQEAAYEQYF,TGTGCTAGCAGGCAGGAGGCGGCCTACGAGCAGTACTTC
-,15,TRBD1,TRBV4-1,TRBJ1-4,CASSQVGTAYEKLFF,TGCGCCAGCAGCCAAGTGGGGACAGCCTATGAAAAACTGTTTTTT
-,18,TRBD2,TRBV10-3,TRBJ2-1,CAISESRWTSGSRNEQFF,TGTGCCATCAGTGAATCCAGGTGGACTAGCGGGAGTAGGAATGAGCAGTTCTTC
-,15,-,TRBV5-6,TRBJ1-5,CASSLAAGGNQPQHF,TGTGCCAGCAGCTTGGCTGCGGGGGGCAATCAGCCCCAGCATTTT
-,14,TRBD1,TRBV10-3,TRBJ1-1,CAIQSPGGNTEAFF,TGTGCCATCCAATCTCCAGGGGGAAACACTGAAGCTTTCTTT
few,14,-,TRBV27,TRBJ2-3,CASSTTGWVDTQYF,TGTGCCAGCAGTACAACAGGGTGGGTCGATACGCAGTATTTT
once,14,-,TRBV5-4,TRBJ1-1,CASSRPEGSTEAFF,TGTGCCAGCAGCCGGCCGGAGGGGAGCACTGAAGCTTTCTTT
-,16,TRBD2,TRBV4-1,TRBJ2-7,CASGGWTTSGSYEQYF,TGCGCCAGCGGCGGGTGGACGACTAGCGGGAGCTACGAGCAGTACTTC
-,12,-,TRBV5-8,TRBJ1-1,CASSLETGLAFF,TGTGCCAGCAGCTTGGAGACAGGTTTGGCTTTCTTT
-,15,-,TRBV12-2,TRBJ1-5,CASRLHPGGHQPQHF,TGTGCAAGTCGTCTACACCCCGGGGGGCATCAGCCCCAGCATTTT
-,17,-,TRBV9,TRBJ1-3,CASSGNGGQSSGNTIYF,TGTGCCAGCAGCGGCAATGGCGGACAGAGCTCTGGAAACACCATATATTTT
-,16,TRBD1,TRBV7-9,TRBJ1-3,CASSLGDRGTGNTIYF,TGTGCCAGCAGCTTAGGGGACAGGGGAACTGGAAACACCATATATTTT
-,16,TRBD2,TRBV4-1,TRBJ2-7,CASSQAGLAAPYEQYF,TGCGCCAGCAGCCAAGCGGGACTAGCAGCACCCTACGAGCAGTACTTC
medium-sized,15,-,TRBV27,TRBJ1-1,CASRRRGQGTTEAFF,TGTGCCAGCAGGCGGCGGGGGCAAGGAACAACTGAAGCTTTCTTT